The 21 T cell receptor beta chains below come from one sample, sequenced in a study of T cells in Graves' hyperthyroidism and ophthalmopathy. Amplified TCR beta CDR3 regions derived from RNA transcripts. Initially, a first-round RT-PCR of the TCR CDR3 employed the HTBI primer set. TCRdb fed the multiplex PCR reads into MiXCR, producing one record per CDR3 protein. Among around 350,000 distinct CDR3 sequences listed, approximately 18% were seen once. Sequencing was carried out using blood. The receptors here all came from a woman aged 25 to 45 with Graves' hyperthyroidism that later progressed to Graves' ophthalmopathy.

At least ten counts were recorded for this clonotype. The chain has TRBV11-2 and TRBJ2-2; the D is unclear. The CDR3 contains 13 residues. Germline values: CDR1 SGHAT, CDR2 FQNNGV. Trimming left V 6 bases short and J 5 bases short, with 10 bases between. As DNA, the CDR3 is TGTGCCAGCAGTCTTGGGGTGACCGGGGAGCTGTTTTTT. Encoded protein: CASSLGVTGELFF.

There are many counts of this clonotype. The rearrangement links TRBV29-1 to TRBJ1-1, with 11 bases aligning to TRBD1. The CDR3 spans 15 residues. J lost 3 bases, V lost 7 bases, and 10 bases had no gene match. CDR1 and CDR2 (germline): SQVTM, ANQGSEA. The CDR3 nucleotides read TGCAGCGCCCTCGGACAGGGGGCATCGTACACTGAAGCTTTCTTT. It translates to CSALGQGASYTEAFF.

This clonotype appeared many times. V is TRBV5-1 and J is TRBJ2-7; a possible D gene is TRBD2 (5 bases). Germline CDR1 is SGHRS and CDR2 is YFSETQ. V lost 4 bases, J lost 5 bases, and 16 bases lay in between. This CDR3 is built from 14 residues. The CDR3 spells CASSPTHAEDEQYF. CDR3 coding DNA: TGCGCCAGCAGCCCAACCCACGCGGAGGACGAGCAGTACTTC.

This clonotype was observed a handful of times. This may come from a read error, since a much larger clone is one base off. The V call is TRBV6-2 or TRBV6-3, the J call TRBJ2-7, with 10 bases that match TRBD1. The CDR3 is made up of 13 amino acids. Germline V gives CDR1 MNHEY, CDR2 SVGEGT. V lost 6 bases, J lost 3 bases, and 2 bases stayed unmatched. Here the CDR3 reads CASRDRGDYEQYF. The CDR3 DNA reads as TGTGCCAGCAGGGACAGGGGGGACTACGAGCAGTACTTC.

Turning to this clonotype: A much larger clone lies a single base off, so this may be a read error. The chain couples TRBV29-1 to TRBJ2-5, with no clear D. The CDR3 contains 10 residues. Trimming took 4 bases from V and 4 from J, leaving 4 bases between them. From germline, CDR1 is SQVTM and CDR2 ANQGSEA. The CDR3 DNA follows: TGCAGCGTTGGGGGAGAGACCCAGTACTTC. Translation: CSVGGETQYF.

This clonotype has at least ten counts. The rearrangement links TRBV12-3 or TRBV12-4 to TRBJ2-1, with 9 bases identical to TRBD2. After removal of 5 bases from V and 5 bases from J, the junction contained 19 bases not matched to a gene. CDR3 length: 19 residues. CDR3 sequence: CASSPLSAGGTFIHNEQFF. The CDR3, as DNA: TGTGCCAGCAGTCCCCTCTCAGCGGGGGGCACCTTTATTCACAATGAGCAGTTCTTC.

This clonotype was detected ten times or more. V and J are TRBV2 and TRBJ2-5; 10 bases are shared with TRBD2. The trim removed 6 bases at V and 3 bases at J, leaving 7 bases unmatched. The CDR3 spans 15 residues. CDR1 is SNHLY and CDR2 is FYNNEI in the germline V gene. The CDR3 loop reads CASRTIAGGEETQYF. DNA of the CDR3: TGTGCCAGCAGGACCATAGCGGGGGGAGAAGAGACCCAGTACTTC.

This clonotype was observed many times. CDR3 bases: TGCAGCGTTGGAACCGGGACGGAAAATTCACCCCTCCACTTT. Its translation: CSVGTGTENSPLHF. The chain carries TRBV29-1 and TRBJ1-6; weak D call: TRBD1 (5 bases). The length of the CDR3 is 14 residues. V lost 4 bases to trimming and J lost 7 bases, with 14 bases between them. Germline V gene data show CDR1 as SQVTM and CDR2 as ANQGSEA.

This clonotype was detected many times. The CDR3, as DNA: TGTGCCAGCAGCTGGACTAGCGGGGTCACAGATACGCAGTATTTT. Protein product: CASSWTSGVTDTQYF. V and J are TRBV7-8 and TRBJ2-3, with 12 bases identical to TRBD2. With 4 bases clipped from V and 2 bases from J, the junction kept 1 base outside the gene matches. Germline V gives CDR1 SGHVS, CDR2 FQNEAQ. The CDR3 has 15 residues.

The chain is built from TRBV20-1 and TRBJ1-2; no firm D call. Trimming took off 0 bases at V and 1 base at J, with 12 bases between the two ends. The CDR3 spans 15 residues. Germline CDR1 reads DFQATT; CDR2 reads SNEGSKA (reference sequence). The CDR3 region is CSARDGRTSNYGYTF. CDR3 DNA: TGCAGTGCTAGAGATGGTCGCACCAGTAACTATGGCTACACCTTC.

This clonotype appeared many times. V and J are TRBV18 and TRBJ2-5, with 9 bases that match TRBD2. Germline V gene lookup returns CDR1 KGHSH and CDR2 LQKENI. Trimming at V came to 2 bases and at J to 3 bases, leaving 7 bases not matched to a gene. CDR3 length: 16 residues. The DNA of the CDR3 is TGTGCCAGCTCACCAGGTCGCGGGGGGGCTGAAGAGACCCAGTACTTC. Encoded protein: CASSPGRGGAEETQYF.

This clonotype was recorded many times. V is TRBV2 and J is TRBJ1-2; the match to TRBD1 covers 8 bases. The CDR3 has 14 residues. Germline V gene lookup returns CDR1 SNHLY and CDR2 FYNNEI. Trimming took 1 base from V and 6 from J; bases not matched to a gene: 4. CDR3 region: CASSEDRTGHGYTF. Written as DNA, the CDR3 is TGTGCCAGCAGTGAAGACCGGACAGGGCATGGCTACACCTTC.

This clonotype showed up many times. CDR3 in amino acids: CASSPSESTDTQYF. The CDR3 nucleotides are TGTGCCAGCAGCCCTAGCGAAAGCACAGATACGCAGTATTTT. The V call is TRBV2, the J call TRBJ2-3; tentatively, D is TRBD2 (6 bases). This CDR3 has 14 amino acids. V lost 6 bases to trimming and J lost 0 bases, with 10 bases between them. Germline V lookup: CDR1 SNHLY, CDR2 FYNNEI. Together with reference TRBV2 and TRBJ2-3, the CDR3 gives the full variable domain: EPEVTQTPSHQVTQMGQEVILRCVPISNHLYFYWYRQILGQKVEFLVSFYNNEISEKSEIFDDQFSVERPDGSNFTLKIRSTKLEDSAMYFCASSPSESTDTQYFGPGTRLTVL.

CDR3 region: CASSSDKLAKNIQYF. DNA of the CDR3: TGTGCCAGCAGCTCCGACAAGTTAGCCAAAAACATTCAGTACTTC. The chain links TRBV13 to TRBJ2-4; no firm D call. From germline, CDR1 is PRHDT and CDR2 FYEKMQ (reference sequence). The CDR3 is 15 residues long. V lost 4 bases and J 0 bases, leaving 10 bases between the germline ends.

Ten or more counts support this clonotype. The CDR3 reads CASSPSFQGGTEAFF. Written as DNA, the CDR3 is TGTGCCAGCTCACCATCATTCCAGGGAGGGACTGAAGCTTTCTTT. The chain carries TRBV18 and TRBJ1-1, with D perhaps TRBD1 (5 bases). V lost 2 bases to trimming and J lost 5 bases, with 15 bases between them. CDR3 length: 15 amino acids. Germline V lookup: CDR1 KGHSH, CDR2 LQKENI.

This clonotype was observed a few times. J is TRBJ1-2 and V is TRBV4-1; TRBD1 is a possible D gene (6 bases). The V gene lost 0 bases and the J gene lost 4 bases, with 12 bases spanning the gap. This CDR3 has 15 amino acids. CDR1 is MGHRA, CDR2 YSYEKL, per germline. The CDR3 region is CASSQDPGQFYGYTF. The CDR3 DNA is TGCGCCAGCAGCCAAGATCCGGGACAATTCTATGGCTACACCTTC.

This clonotype was seen more than once but under ten times. The chain recombines TRBV30 with TRBJ1-2; no clear D gene. The CDR3 is made up of 20 amino acids. Germline values: CDR1 GTSNPN, CDR2 SVGIG (reference sequence). The V gene lost 3 bases and the J gene lost 4 bases, with 33 bases spanning the gap. The CDR3 protein is CAWRSLPGRNPPGVAYGYTF. In nucleotides, the CDR3 is TGTGCCTGGAGATCCCTGCCGGGAAGAAATCCGCCCGGAGTTGCCTATGGCTACACCTTC.

At least ten counts were recorded for this clonotype. V usage is TRBV27 and J usage is TRBJ2-5, with 15 bases lining up with TRBD2. Trimming took 2 bases from V and 3 from J; bases not matched to a gene: 7. The V gene's germline CDR1 is MNHEY and CDR2 SMNVEV (reference sequence). The CDR3 totals 18 residues. This CDR3 is CASSLQGLAGGSEETQYF. In DNA, the CDR3 is TGTGCCAGCAGTTTACAGGGACTAGCGGGGGGCTCGGAAGAGACCCAGTACTTC.

This clonotype turned up a few times. The CDR3, as DNA: TGTGCCAGCAGCTTAGGGGGGATCTCGGCCTACAATGAGCAGTTCTTC. It specifies CASSLGGISAYNEQFF. The chain carries TRBV5-6 and TRBJ2-1; the D gene could be TRBD1 or TRBD2 (6 bases each). Looked up from germline, CDR1 is SGHDT and CDR2 is YYEEEE. The CDR3 totals 16 residues. Trimming left V 2 bases short and J 2 bases short, with 14 bases between.

There are many counts of this clonotype. The chain couples TRBV6-1 to TRBJ1-6, with D uncertain. Germline assignment: CDR1 MNHNS and CDR2 SASEGT. The CDR3 totals 14 residues. V was trimmed by 6 bases and J by 5 bases, leaving 11 bases between them. CDR3 coding DNA: TGTGCCAGCAGCTCAGGAACCCATAATTCACCCCTCCACTTT. Protein product: CASSSGTHNSPLHF.

The chain is built from TRBV5-1 and TRBJ2-1; TRBD1 agrees at 7 bases. The CDR3 is 14 amino acids. Germline V CDR1 and CDR2: SGHRS, YFSETQ. With V trimmed by 7 bases and J by 4 bases, 8 bases remained unmatched. The CDR3 here is CASGDRENYNEQFF. In DNA, the CDR3 is TGCGCCAGCGGTGACAGGGAGAATTACAATGAGCAGTTCTTC.